The 18 T cell receptor beta chains reported below all come from one sample, sequenced in a study of CD8+ T cells in alopecia areata. As the sequencing template, cDNA was produced by extracting RNA and reverse transcribing it. Method: immunoSEQ multiplex PCR; TCRdb's copy keeps in-frame clones and lacks some. The sample contains 110,000 to 150,000 clones, less than 65% of which appear only once. Specimen: CD8+ T cells sorted from blood. The receptors stem from a human donor in good health.

Turning to this clone: The same CDR3 also results from other DNA sequences found in this sample. The chain joins TRBV19 to TRBJ2-5; D is ambiguous. The germline V and J ends were trimmed by 3 bases and 3 bases, with 17 bases remaining between them. Germline assignment: CDR1 LNHDA and CDR2 SQIVND (reference sequence). The length of the CDR3 is 16 residues. The CDR3 DNA reads as TGTGCCAGTAGTATTAGTGTGCGATACGGCGAAGAGACCCAGTACTTC. Amino acid sequence: CASSISVRYGEETQYF.

The CDR3 loop reads CASSVSYEQYF. The CDR3 bases are TGTGCCAGCAGCGTCTCCTACGAGCAGTACTTC. The J gene is TRBJ2-7, the V gene TRBV7-8; D unresolved. Germline CDR1 reads SGHVS; CDR2 reads FQNEAQ. This CDR3 region has 11 residues. V lost 5 bases and J lost 0, with 2 bases in between.

The chain combines TRBV11-2 with TRBJ2-3, with D possibly matching TRBD1 (5 bases). Germline CDR1 SGHAT, CDR2 FQNNGV. CDR3 length equals 19 residues. The V gene lost 0 bases and the J gene lost 2 bases, with 21 bases spanning the gap. The CDR3 spells CASSLDRSFQGPHTDTQYF. The CDR3 DNA follows: TGTGCCAGCAGCTTAGATCGGTCCTTTCAGGGCCCACACACAGATACGCAGTATTTT. Together with reference TRBV11-2 and TRBJ2-3, the CDR3 gives the full variable domain: EAGVAQSPRYKIIEKRQSVAFWCNPISGHATLYWYQQILGQGPKLLIQFQNNGVVDDSQLPKDRFSAERLKGVDSTLKIQPAKLEDSAVYLCASSLDRSFQGPHTDTQYFGPGTRLTVL.

This chain uses TRBV6-5 with TRBJ2-7; weak D call: TRBD2 (5 bases). This CDR3 spans 13 amino acids. V dropped 2 bases and J dropped 2 bases, with 7 bases sitting between them. The germline gives CDR1 MNHEY, CDR2 SVGAGI. The CDR3 region is CASSYAGTYEQYF. CDR3 in DNA: TGTGCCAGCAGTTACGCGGGTACCTACGAGCAGTACTTC.

V and J are TRBV23-1 and TRBJ2-4; possibly TRBD2 for D (7 bases). TRBV23-1 is given ORF status, its function remaining uncertain. V dropped 1 base and J dropped 0 bases, with 13 bases sitting between them. There are 17 residues in the CDR3. CDR3 nucleotide sequence: TGCGCCAGCAGTCAATTGCGGGGGCCCGTAGCCAAAAACATTCAGTACTTC. Its protein is CASSQLRGPVAKNIQYF.

Comment on this clone: This specimen includes other DNA sequences encoding the same CDR3. The chain has TRBV30 and TRBJ2-7, with 7 nucleotides matching TRBD2. V lost 0 bases to trimming and J lost 1 base; unmatched junction nucleotides: 0. Germline CDR1 is GTSNPN and CDR2 is SVGIG (reference sequence). The CDR3 is made up of 13 amino acids. The CDR3 is CAWSVGRSYEQYF. The CDR3 region has the DNA TGTGCCTGGAGTGTCGGGAGGTCCTACGAGCAGTACTTC.

The V gene is TRBV4-1, the J gene TRBJ2-1; 11 nucleotides line up with TRBD2. The CDR3 runs 18 residues. Trimming took 0 bases from V and 4 from J; bases not matched to a gene: 8. Per germline, CDR1 MGHRA and CDR2 YSYEKL. CDR3 loop: CASSQDRPSGGTYNEQFF. The DNA for the CDR3 is TGCGCCAGCAGCCAAGATCGGCCTAGCGGGGGGACGTACAATGAGCAGTTCTTC.

This clone turned up a few times. This chain links TRBV21-1 with TRBJ1-5. TRBV21-1 is labeled a pseudogene. This CDR3 region has 17 residues. CDR3 loop: CASSEGPTIGPYQPQHF. The CDR3 DNA follows: TGTGCCAGCAGCGAGGGACCAACAATTGGGCCTTATCAGCCCCAGCATTTT.

The genes are TRBV5-6 and TRBJ2-7, with 7 nucleotides matching TRBD2. Germline assignment: CDR1 SGHDT and CDR2 YYEEEE. The CDR3 spans 17 residues. The J segment lost 0 bases and the V segment lost 3 bases, leaving 12 bases of the junction unmatched. The CDR3 sequence: CASSSPPSGMSSYEQYF. The CDR3 nucleotides are TGTGCCAGCAGCTCGCCCCCAAGCGGGATGAGCTCCTACGAGCAGTACTTC.

This clone was detected a few times. The V gene is TRBV6-5, the J gene TRBJ1-2; 8 bases fit TRBD1. The CDR3 has 13 residues. Germline CDR1 reads MNHEY; CDR2 reads SVGAGI. Unmatched junction bases numbered 7, after V lost 5 bases and J lost 8 bases. CDR3 in DNA: TGTGCCAGCAGTCGAGGACAGGGACGCGGCTACACCTTC. Translation gives CASSRGQGRGYTF.

This chain uses TRBV9 with TRBJ1-2; 11 nucleotides agree with TRBD1. The CDR3 is 15 residues long. CDR1 is SGDLS, CDR2 YYNGEE, per germline. Losses at the gene ends were 4 bases for V and 3 bases for J; bases not matched to a gene: 5. The chain's CDR3 is CASSSRTGGDYGYTF. CDR3 DNA: TGTGCCAGCAGCTCTCGGACAGGGGGCGACTATGGCTACACCTTC.

This chain's CDR3 is CASRLGVETQYF. The CDR3 DNA reads as TGTGCCAGCCGCCTGGGCGTTGAGACCCAGTACTTC. V is TRBV6-5 and J is TRBJ2-5; no definite D call. There are 12 residues in the CDR3. Germline assignment: CDR1 MNHEY and CDR2 SVGAGI. V lost 8 bases and J lost 5, with 12 bases in between.

This clone was picked up a small number of times. The rearrangement joins TRBV2 to TRBJ1-5, with D unclear. The CDR3 runs 15 residues. CDR1 is SNHLY, CDR2 FYNNEI, per germline. V was trimmed by 8 bases and J by 5 bases, leaving 19 bases between them. CDR3 sequence (DNA): TGTGCCAGCCAGTGGATTATGGCTGCGGATCAGCCCCAGCATTTT. This translates into CASQWIMAADQPQHF.

The table lists this clone with a count of one. The CDR3, as DNA: TGTGCCAGCAGCGTAGGATCGGGACTCAAGGCCAATGAGCAGTTCTTC. The encoded protein is CASSVGSGLKANEQFF. This chain links TRBV9 with TRBJ2-1; maybe TRBD2 (6 bases). Germline CDR1 reads SGDLS; CDR2 reads YYNGEE. The CDR3 length is 16 residues. Trimming removed 0 bases at V and 6 bases at J, with 16 bases between. Drawing the rest from reference TRBV9 and TRBJ2-1, the complete variable domain is DSGVTQTPKHLITATGQRVTLRCSPRSGDLSVYWYQQSLDQGLQFLIQYYNGEERAKGNILERFSAQQFPDLHSELNLSSLELGDSALYFCASSVGSGLKANEQFFGPGTRLTVL.

In DNA form, the CDR3 reads TGTGCCAGCAGCTCCAGCTCGCGGGGGCTTAGCCATGGCTACACCTTC. This codes for CASSSSSRGLSHGYTF. The chain joins TRBV7-9 to TRBJ1-2; D is possibly TRBD1 (6 bases). This CDR3 contains 16 residues. V lost 4 bases to trimming and J lost 6 bases, with 21 bases between them. Per germline, CDR1 SEHNR and CDR2 FQNEAQ (reference sequence).

J is TRBJ2-2 and V is TRBV6-6; D assignment may be TRBD1 or TRBD2 (5 bases each). V lost 6 bases, J lost 4 bases, and 12 bases lay in between. The CDR3 sequence is 14 residues long. Looked up from germline, CDR1 is MNHNY and CDR2 is SVGAGI (reference sequence). The CDR3 nucleotides read TGTGCCAGCAGAACCTTCGGGACCACCGGGGAGCTGTTTTTT. Its translation is CASRTFGTTGELFF.

This clone was seen only once. As DNA, the CDR3 is TGCGCCAGCAGCCATCTGTATAGCGGACCCTACGAGCAGTACTTC. This encodes CASSHLYSGPYEQYF. V usage is TRBV4-1 and J usage is TRBJ2-7, with D possibly TRBD2 on 6 matching bases. This CDR3 spans 15 amino acids. Looked up from germline, CDR1 is MGHRA and CDR2 is YSYEKL. Between the trimmed V and J ends, which lost 3 bases and 2 bases, there was a span of 14 bases.

The rearrangement joins TRBV7-9 to TRBJ1-2; weak D call: TRBD1 (5 bases). This CDR3 spans 12 amino acids. CDR1 and CDR2 (germline): SEHNR, FQNEAQ (reference sequence). The germline V and J ends were trimmed by 5 bases and 6 bases, with 10 bases remaining between them. CDR3 region: CASSSRADGYTF. The CDR3 DNA reads TGTGCCAGCAGCAGCAGGGCAGATGGCTACACCTTC. Variable domain in full (rest from reference TRBV7-9 and TRBJ1-2): DTGVSQNPRHKITKRGQNVTFRCDPISEHNRLYWYRQTLGQGPEFLTYFQNEAQLEKSRLLSDRFSAERPKGSFSTLEIQRTEQGDSAMYLCASSSRADGYTFGSGTRLTVV.